These 27 T cell receptor beta chains share one sample of origin, sequenced in a study of cytomegalovirus exposure and HLA in healthy donors. PCR employed 60 Vbeta and 13 Jbeta primers. Profiled with immunoSEQ multiplex PCR; TCRdb holds only in-frame clones, not every one. The sample holds around 210,000 clones, just under 80% seen once. Sequenced: PBMCs. The receptors come from a boy aged 5-17 years in good health and CMV-seronegative.

J is TRBJ1-3 and V is TRBV4-2, with no clear D. CDR1 is LGHNA, CDR2 YNFKEQ, per germline. This CDR3 contains 17 residues. Trimming took off 0 bases at V and 0 bases at J, with 12 bases between the two ends. In DNA, the CDR3 is TGTGCCAGCAGCCAAGACCCCCCGCGGAGCTCTGGAAACACCATATATTTT. It translates to CASSQDPPRSSGNTIYF.

The chain is built from TRBV11-3 and TRBJ1-3; TRBD1 aligns across 9 bases. J gave up 5 bases and V 5 bases, and 13 bases lay outside the gene matches. This CDR3 spans 17 amino acids. Germline CDR1 and CDR2: SGHNT and YENEEA. This chain's CDR3 is CASSLWGADRGRNTIYF. The CDR3 bases are TGTGCCAGCAGCCTCTGGGGGGCGGACAGGGGAAGAAACACCATATATTTT.

The V gene is TRBV9, the J gene TRBJ1-1; the D gene is possibly TRBD1 (6 bases). The germline V gene has CDR1 SGDLS and CDR2 YYNGEE. CDR3 length: 13 residues. Trimming took 0 bases from V and 7 from J, leaving 10 bases between them. CDR3 loop: CASSVAGVGEAFF. Written as DNA, the CDR3 is TGTGCCAGCAGCGTAGCAGGGGTGGGTGAAGCTTTCTTT.

The chain recombines TRBV20-1 with TRBJ2-5; D unresolved. Germline V lookup: CDR1 DFQATT, CDR2 SNEGSKA (reference sequence). This CDR3 region has 11 residues. The CDR3 protein is CASEIQETQYF. The CDR3, as DNA: TGCGCTTCGGAGATCCAAGAGACCCAGTACTTC.

The chain joins TRBV6-6 to TRBJ2-3; no firm D call. The CDR3 totals 14 residues. The germline CDR1 and CDR2 sequences are MNHNY and SVGAGI (reference sequence). V lost 1 base and J lost 0, with 5 bases in between. CDR3: CASSYYSSTDTQYF. The CDR3 region has the DNA TGTGCCAGCAGTTACTACAGTAGCACAGATACGCAGTATTTT.

The chain has TRBV5-1 and TRBJ2-3, with a possible D match to TRBD1 (6 bases). This CDR3 has 16 amino acids. Trimming took off 2 bases at V and 0 bases at J, with 13 bases between the two ends. The germline CDR1 and CDR2 sequences are SGHRS and YFSETQ. CDR3 region: CASSLGGPTSTDTQYF. CDR3 in DNA: TGCGCCAGCAGCTTAGGGGGACCCACTAGCACAGATACGCAGTATTTT.

The chain couples TRBV9 to TRBJ2-7; 10 nucleotides line up with TRBD2. Germline lookup yields CDR1 SGDLS and CDR2 YYNGEE. The CDR3 consists of 15 residues. Losses at the gene ends were 0 bases for V and 3 bases for J; bases not matched to a gene: 3. CDR3 DNA: TGTGCCAGCAGCGTAGACCCTAGCGGGGGCTACGAGCAGTACTTC. It yields the protein CASSVDPSGGYEQYF.

This rearrangement joins TRBV4-1 to TRBJ1-5; tentative D call: TRBD1 (5 bases). V lost 1 base and J 0 bases, leaving 19 bases between the germline ends. Looked up from germline, CDR1 is MGHRA and CDR2 is YSYEKL. This CDR3 spans 19 amino acids. CDR3 region: CASSQAPGQGDYSNQPQHF. CDR3 DNA sequence: TGCGCCAGCAGCCAAGCCCCCGGGCAGGGCGATTATAGCAATCAGCCCCAGCATTTT.

The genes are TRBV11-3 and TRBJ2-7; maybe TRBD2 (6 bases). The CDR3 totals 12 residues. V lost 5 bases, J lost 4 bases, and 9 bases lay in between. Germline CDR1 and CDR2: SGHNT and YENEEA. CDR3 DNA sequence: TGTGCCAGCAGCCGGGGGAGTTACGAGCAGTACTTC. It specifies CASSRGSYEQYF.

The chain carries TRBV2 and TRBJ2-7; TRBD2 matches at 13 bases. The CDR3 has 15 residues. Germline CDR1 SNHLY, CDR2 FYNNEI. The V and J ends lost 6 bases and 6 bases, in that order; junction bases with no gene match: 8. In DNA, the CDR3 is TGTGCCAGCAGGGGAACTAGCGGGAGGGCCTCCGAGCAGTACTTC. As protein: CASRGTSGRASEQYF.

The chain recombines TRBV11-2 with TRBJ1-2, with D tentatively TRBD1 (5 bases). This CDR3 spans 18 amino acids. Trimming removed 5 bases at V and 14 bases at J, with 36 bases between. The germline gives CDR1 SGHAT, CDR2 FQNNGV. The CDR3 region has the DNA TGTGCCAGCAGCCCCGCTCCGGCGGGGGTCTCCGTTCTAGCGGTGGGGACCTTC. Protein sequence: CASSPAPAGVSVLAVGTF.

V gene TRBV27 combines with J gene TRBJ1-2, with D perhaps matching TRBD1 (6 bases). V was trimmed by 3 bases and J by 5 bases, leaving 10 bases between them. The CDR3 length is 13 residues. From germline, CDR1 is MNHEY and CDR2 SMNVEV (reference sequence). For the CDR3, the DNA is TGTGCCAGCAGTTTTGACAGGCGTTATGGCTACACCTTC. Protein sequence: CASSFDRRYGYTF.

The chain uses TRBV12-5 and TRBJ1-5, with D unclear. Trimming removed 1 base from V and 3 bases from J, with 4 bases in between. CDR3 length: 13 amino acids. Germline CDR1 LGHNT, CDR2 FRNRAP. For the CDR3, the DNA is TGTGCTAGTGGTTTGGGGCCCAATCAGCCCCAGCATTTT. Amino acids: CASGLGPNQPQHF. Supplemented by reference TRBV12-5 and TRBJ1-5, the full variable domain reads DARVTQTPRHKVTEMGQEVTMRCQPILGHNTVFWYRQTMMQGLELLAYFRNRAPLDDSGMPKDRFSAEMPDATLATLKIQPSEPRDSAVYFCASGLGPNQPQHFGDGTRLSIL.

There are a few counts of this clone. Additional DNA sequences in this sample encode the identical CDR3. V usage is TRBV30 and J usage is TRBJ1-3, with D possibly TRBD1 on 5 matching bases. The V end was cut by 3 bases, the J end by 4 bases, with 10 bases between. The CDR3 spans 13 residues. CDR1 and CDR2 (germline): GTSNPN, SVGIG (reference sequence). The CDR3 loop reads CAWSSGGGNTIYF. CDR3 in DNA: TGTGCCTGGAGCTCGGGGGGGGGAAACACCATATATTTT.

The rearrangement links TRBV9 to TRBJ1-4, with D perhaps matching TRBD1 (6 bases). The CDR3 loop spans 14 amino acids. Germline V gene lookup returns CDR1 SGDLS and CDR2 YYNGEE. Between the trimmed V and J ends, which lost 0 bases and 8 bases, there was a span of 11 bases. CDR3 in amino acids: CASSVDTGYEKLFF. In nucleotides, the CDR3 is TGTGCCAGCAGCGTAGATACAGGGTACGAAAAACTGTTTTTT.

The chain joins TRBV5-6 to TRBJ2-2; weak D call: TRBD2 (6 bases). The germline V gene has CDR1 SGHDT and CDR2 YYEEEE. This CDR3 region has 14 residues. Deletions cut 1 base from V and 7 bases from J, with 11 bases between. CDR3 protein: CASSLIWGDGELFF. In DNA form, the CDR3 reads TGTGCCAGCAGCTTGATATGGGGGGACGGGGAGCTGTTTTTT. Drawing the rest from reference TRBV5-6 and TRBJ2-2, the complete variable domain is DAGVTQSPTHLIKTRGQQVTLRCSPKSGHDTVSWYQQALGQGPQFIFQYYEEEERQRGNFPDRFSGHQFPNYSSELNVNALLLGDSALYLCASSLIWGDGELFFGEGSRLTVL.

V usage is TRBV11-3 and J usage is TRBJ1-3, with D perhaps matching TRBD1 (5 bases). There are 15 residues in the CDR3. V was clipped by 2 bases and J by 0 bases, with 8 bases between them. Germline V gene sequence: CDR1 SGHNT, CDR2 YENEEA. The CDR3 DNA reads TGTGCCAGCAGCTTAAGACAGAGCTCTGGAAACACCATATATTTT. Translation gives CASSLRQSSGNTIYF.

The chain combines TRBV6-4 with TRBJ1-1, with TRBD1 identical over 7 bases. Germline V gene sequence: CDR1 MRHNA, CDR2 SNTAGT. This CDR3 contains 14 residues. V gave up 5 bases and J gave up 7 bases; unmatched junction bases: 10. CDR3 residues: CASSLDREVGEAFF. CDR3 sequence (DNA): TGTGCCAGCAGTTTAGACAGGGAGGTGGGTGAAGCTTTCTTT.

The chain carries TRBV7-9 and TRBJ2-3, with 12 bases that match TRBD2. This CDR3 comprises 16 residues. J gave up 2 bases and V 5 bases, and 5 bases lay outside the gene matches. The germline V gene has CDR1 SEHNR and CDR2 FQNEAQ (reference sequence). This CDR3 is CASSLRTSGTTDTQYF. CDR3 bases: TGTGCCAGCAGCCTCCGGACTAGCGGGACCACAGATACGCAGTATTTT.

V and J are TRBV6-6 and TRBJ2-3; 10 bases are shared with TRBD2. Unmatched junction bases numbered 9, after V lost 5 bases and J lost 4 bases. The germline gives CDR1 MNHNY, CDR2 SVGAGI (reference sequence). The length of the CDR3 is 16 residues. CDR3 sequence reads: CASSKLAGEPPDTQYF. For the CDR3, the DNA is TGTGCCAGCAGTAAGCTAGCGGGGGAGCCCCCAGATACGCAGTATTTT.

The rearrangement links TRBV25-1 to TRBJ2-1; 8 bases are a match to TRBD2. This CDR3 has 16 amino acids. The trim removed 1 base at V and 0 bases at J, leaving 2 bases unmatched. Germline V gene sequence: CDR1 MGHDK, CDR2 SYGVNS. The CDR3 region has the DNA TGTGCCAGCAGTGAATTAGGGACTAGCTCCTACAATGAGCAGTTCTTC. It encodes CASSELGTSSYNEQFF.

The chain couples TRBV27 to TRBJ1-4; 7 bases match TRBD1. This CDR3 spans 15 amino acids. Germline CDR1 reads MNHEY; CDR2 reads SMNVEV (reference sequence). V dropped 2 bases and J dropped 7; count of bases not matched to a gene: 7. The CDR3 region is CASSLNGTVIEKLFF. CDR3 DNA sequence: TGTGCCAGCAGTTTAAATGGGACAGTTATTGAAAAACTGTTTTTT.

The V call is TRBV19, the J call TRBJ2-7, with a tentative D call TRBD1 (5 bases). CDR3 length: 12 amino acids. V was clipped by 7 bases and J by 4 bases, with 11 bases between them. CDR1 and CDR2 (germline): LNHDA, SQIVND (reference sequence). The CDR3, as DNA: TGTGCCAGTAAGTCTCAGGGATACGAGCAGTACTTC. This gives the protein CASKSQGYEQYF. The full variable domain, completed using reference TRBV19 and TRBJ2-7, is DGGITQSPKYLFRKEGQNVTLSCEQNLNHDAMYWYRQDPGQGLRLIYYSQIVNDFQKGDIAEGYSVSREKKESFPLTVTSAQKNPTAFYLCASKSQGYEQYFGPGTRLTVT.

This rearrangement joins TRBV10-3 to TRBJ2-5; 11 bases match TRBD2. With 4 bases clipped from V and 1 base from J, the junction kept 5 bases outside the gene matches. Germline lookup yields CDR1 ENHRY and CDR2 SYGVKD. The CDR3 sequence is 16 residues long. In DNA, the CDR3 is TGTGCCATCAGTGTAAAAACTAGCGGGGGCCAAGAGACCCAGTACTTC. It is translated as CAISVKTSGGQETQYF.

This clone was recorded only once. J is TRBJ2-5 and V is TRBV7-6; 10 bases map to TRBD2. Trimming removed 1 base from V and 5 bases from J; junction bases left unmatched: 4. Germline loops: CDR1 SGHVS, CDR2 FNYEAQ. The CDR3 consists of 15 residues. The CDR3 coding sequence is TGTGCCAGCAGCTTAGACCTAGCGGGAGATGAGACCCAGTACTTC. It translates to CASSLDLAGDETQYF.

This chain uses TRBV5-1 with TRBJ1-1; D gene ambiguous. There are 15 residues in the CDR3. Between the trimmed V and J ends, which lost 0 bases and 2 bases, there was a span of 11 bases. Germline CDR1 and CDR2: SGHRS and YFSETQ. The CDR3 DNA reads TGCGCCAGCAGCTTGGACAGCCCCTACAACACTGAAGCTTTCTTT. Translation gives CASSLDSPYNTEAFF.

The chain couples TRBV6-1 to TRBJ2-1; D is possibly TRBD1 (6 bases). With 2 bases removed from V and 8 bases from J, the gap between germline ends came to 16 bases. This CDR3 has 15 residues. CDR1 MNHNS and CDR2 SASEGT come from the germline V gene. The CDR3 sequence is CASSENNLRGHEQFF. As DNA, the CDR3 is TGTGCCAGCAGTGAAAACAATCTCAGGGGCCATGAGCAGTTCTTC.